The TCR beta chain described here comes from a study of identical twins. The count of this clonotype is one. The antigen remains unidentified. TCRdb redid the calling of the 5' RACE reads with MiXCR, one entry per CDR3 protein. Of 500,000 or so distinct CDR3 sequences in the sample, around an eighth are singletons; the top ten hold more than 0.8%. Points from the study as a whole: Out-of-frame alpha sequences common to twins exhibited a surplus of low generation probability.

Germline values: CDR1 LGHDT, CDR2 YNNKEL (reference sequence). The CDR3 consists of 16 residues. Trimming took 2 bases from V and 2 from J; bases not matched to a gene: 8. This sample also appeared in a second study, on yellow fever vaccine responses in identical twins.

The receptor's source is a woman between 18 and 29 years old in good health. The specimen was CD4+ T cells sorted from blood. This sequence joins TRBV3-1 and TRBJ2-5, with 7 positions matching TRBD1. CDR3 bases: TGTGCCAGCAGCCAACGGGACAGTGGGACACAAGAGACCCAGTACTTC. This gives the protein CASSQRDSGTQETQYF.